These T cell receptor beta chains were read from a single sample in a study of control samples from healthy donors and cancer patients. TCRdb's table, derived via immunoSEQ multiplex PCR, lists solely in-frame clones and lacks some. The sample records some 80,000 clones, about 87% being singletons. Material: PBMCs. The receptors come from a woman aged 55-70 years with head and neck cancer. Both conserved end residues are trimmed from each CDR3. Fields, in order: CDR3 length, J gene, V gene, clone size, CDR3 protein. Clone sizes are given selectively: once, few, many, or a class where the clone is expanded.

>16|TRBJ2-1|TRBV23-1|-
ASTQPAGTAKSYNEQF
>11|TRBJ2-1|TRBV7-9|-
ASSTSVNNEQF
>13|TRBJ2-1|TRBV14|-
ASSHGLAIYNEQF
>13|TRBJ2-1|TRBV18|-
ASSPPAGAFNEQF
>16|TRBJ2-2|TRBV7-9|-
ASSPQTTGTGNTGELF
>13|TRBJ2-5|TRBV29-1|once
SVDIDSSRGETQY
>11|TRBJ2-7|TRBV29-1|-
SVYTSGTYEQY
>13|TRBJ2-7|TRBV7-9|-
ASSLVGRENYEQY
>11|TRBJ1-6|TRBV6-2/TRBV6-3|-
ASSFTGNSPLH
>12|TRBJ2-1|TRBV3-1/TRBV3-2|-
ASEDREPRGEQF
>13|TRBJ2-3|TRBV30|-
AWKDPSGWGDTQY
>14|TRBJ2-1|TRBV5-4|-
ASSRGLAGGYNEQF
>14|TRBJ2-7|TRBV7-8|-
ASSFGQGAVPYEQY
>15|TRBJ2-3|TRBV24-1|once
ATSDLHRTGGPGTQY
>11|TRBJ2-7|TRBV7-2|-
ASSLERIYEQY
>9|TRBJ1-1|TRBV15|-
ATRLNTEAF
>11|TRBJ1-1|TRBV7-9|-
ASSLSQNTEAF
>11|TRBJ2-7|TRBV6-5|-
ASRRHRAYEQY
>12|TRBJ1-1|TRBV6-1|-
ASGSGIPGTEAF
>14|TRBJ1-4|TRBV9|-
ASSATPPDSNEKLF
>13|TRBJ2-3|TRBV7-2|-
ASSLRGGRENTQY
>13|TRBJ1-6|TRBV6-6|-
ASSYPGDGNSPLH
>15|TRBJ1-1|TRBV29-1|few
SVERWDSGSMNTEAF
>14|TRBJ2-5|TRBV7-9|-
ASSLLWGQGKETQY
>11|TRBJ1-1|TRBV12-5|-
ASAQRGGLGAF
>12|TRBJ2-7|TRBV4-2|-
ASSQWTVSYEQY
>11|TRBJ1-1|TRBV12-3/TRBV12-4|-
ASSWAGRAEAF
>13|TRBJ2-7|TRBV24-1|few
ATSPRMGTASEQY
>11|TRBJ1-2|TRBV5-6|-
ASSLARVGGYT
>14|TRBJ2-3|TRBV15|-
ATSIRLVLRTDTQY
>14|TRBJ1-2|TRBV12-5|few
ASGPPRIEGPYGYT
>12|TRBJ2-3|TRBV2|-
ASRGGLGTDTQY
>11|TRBJ1-1|TRBV14|-
ASSSRLVTEAF
>15|TRBJ2-2|TRBV5-4|-
ASSLAASGRDTGELF
>12|TRBJ2-1|TRBV3-1/TRBV3-2|once
ASSLRTSIDEQF
>13|TRBJ1-2|TRBV29-1|few
SVDGGDRVDYGYT
>11|TRBJ1-5|TRBV7-2|-
ASSPLGVQPQH
>14|TRBJ2-4|TRBV7-2|-
ASSLDPGLAKNIQY
>11|TRBJ2-7|TRBV10-3|-
AISEDRSYEQY
>12|TRBJ1-2|TRBV3-1/TRBV3-2|-
ASSQDGGEYGYT
>14|TRBJ2-1|TRBV18|-
ASSPNLAGVGTEQF
>12|TRBJ1-1|TRBV30|once
AWSVLWWNTEAF
>16|TRBJ2-1|TRBV7-6|-
ASSAGLAGGQADNEQF
>13|TRBJ2-6|TRBV2|-
ASSDPVSGANVLT
>15|TRBJ2-3|TRBV28|-
ASSSTRTSGLTDTQY
>13|TRBJ2-1|TRBV5-1|-
ASSLDFRGVDEQF
>14|TRBJ2-2|TRBV5-8|-
ASSLGTSYYTGELF
>11|TRBJ2-7|TRBV5-4|-
ASSSAGGNEQY
>13|TRBJ1-1|TRBV19|-
ASIRQGDMNTEAF
>15|TRBJ2-1|TRBV5-1|-
ASSLGRGQGAVNEQF
>10|TRBJ2-7|TRBV30|-
AWTDSSYEQY
>12|TRBJ1-2|TRBV11-2|once
ASSLVGTGYGYT